These 29 T cell receptor beta chains share one sample of origin, sequenced in a study of spatial heterogeneity in lung cancer. TCRdb processed the 5' RACE reads anew with MiXCR; each CDR3 protein has one entry. The sample lists 5,200 or so distinct CDR3 sequences, 7.8% seen once, with 16% in the top ten. Study-wide points: Higher tumor mutation counts went along with higher counts of expanded intratumoral alpha and beta TCRs.

Time point meaning: sample taken at primary tumor resection. For these receptors, no antigen is known. Sequencing was performed on lung tumor tissue, taken at surgery. Every receptor here comes from a female donor with early-stage non-small cell lung cancer.

In this sample, this clonotype is medium-sized (0.01 to 0.1%). CDR3 DNA: TGCAGCGTTGAAGGGCTTTGGTGGAATGAGCAGTTCTTC. It codes for CSVEGLWWNEQFF. This chain links TRBV29-1 with TRBJ2-1; D unresolved. This CDR3 comprises 13 residues. V was cut by 1 base and J by 7 bases, with 11 bases left in between. Germline assignment: CDR1 SQVTM and CDR2 ANQGSEA.

In its sample, this clonotype ranks as medium-sized. V gene TRBV27 combines with J gene TRBJ1-5; D gene uncertain. The CDR3 has 13 amino acids. V was pared by 1 base and J by 5 bases, with 6 bases between. CDR1 and CDR2 (germline): MNHEY, SMNVEV (reference sequence). CDR3 DNA: TGTGCCAGCAGTTTATGGATAGATCAGCCCCAGCATTTT. Translation: CASSLWIDQPQHF.

In its sample, this clonotype ranks as medium-sized. The chain has TRBV20-1 and TRBJ2-7; tentatively, D is TRBD2 (6 bases). Germline CDR1 and CDR2: DFQATT and SNEGSKA (reference sequence). The CDR3 is 14 amino acids. V lost 0 bases and J lost 4, with 13 bases in between. The DNA of the CDR3 is TGCAGTGCTAGAGATCGTGCGGGAAGGTACGAGCAGTACTTC. Translated: CSARDRAGRYEQYF.

This clonotype was counted at least ten times. V gene TRBV20-1 combines with J gene TRBJ2-1, with D possibly matching TRBD2 (5 bases). This CDR3 is 17 amino acids long. The V gene's germline CDR1 is DFQATT and CDR2 SNEGSKA (reference sequence). The germline V and J ends were trimmed by 5 bases and 4 bases, with 24 bases remaining between them. The CDR3 DNA follows: TGCAGTGCTCTCGGACTCTTCGAGGAGCCGCTATACAATGAGCAGTTCTTC. Amino acids: CSALGLFEEPLYNEQFF.

This clonotype was detected ten times or more. The chain uses TRBV12-3 or TRBV12-4 and TRBJ2-2; 9 bases line up with TRBD1. The CDR3 runs 16 residues. V lost 6 bases, J lost 5 bases, and 10 bases stayed unmatched. CDR3 residues: CASRDSGTGWTGELFF. The CDR3 region has the DNA TGTGCCAGCAGAGATTCCGGGACAGGGTGGACCGGGGAGCTGTTTTTT.

The table lists this clonotype with many counts. V and J are TRBV6-2 or TRBV6-3 and TRBJ2-3, with TRBD2 identical over 10 bases. Per germline, CDR1 MNHEY and CDR2 SVGEGT. The CDR3 sequence is 18 residues long. J gave up 2 bases and V 2 bases, and 10 bases lay outside the gene matches. The CDR3 loop is CASSYENSGRKFTDTQYF. In DNA, the CDR3 is TGTGCCAGCAGTTACGAAAATAGCGGGAGGAAGTTCACAGATACGCAGTATTTT.

In this sample, this clonotype is large. The rearrangement joins TRBV7-3 to TRBJ2-7; the D is unclear. V lost 3 bases to trimming and J lost 7 bases, with 10 bases between them. The CDR3 has 12 amino acids. CDR1 SGHTA and CDR2 FQGTGA come from the germline V gene. The CDR3 DNA reads TGTGCCAGCAGCTTCGGCCCAATGGAGCAGTACTTC. It encodes CASSFGPMEQYF.

This clonotype is classed as medium-sized. The chain joins TRBV24-1 to TRBJ2-5; 8 nucleotides match TRBD2. Germline CDR1 and CDR2: KGHDR and SFDVKD. CDR3 length: 13 residues. Germline trimming cut 5 bases from V and 2 bases from J; bases unmatched to any gene: 0. CDR3 amino acids: CATSVAGQETQYF. CDR3 DNA sequence: TGTGCCACCAGTGTAGCGGGGCAAGAGACCCAGTACTTC.

Judged by abundance, this clonotype is medium-sized. The chain has TRBV4-2 and TRBJ2-3, with TRBD2 matching 11 bases. After removal of 4 bases from V and 4 bases from J, the junction contained 7 bases not matched to a gene. CDR3 length equals 16 residues. Per germline, CDR1 LGHNA and CDR2 YNFKEQ. CDR3 sequence reads: CASSPLAGAVSDTQYF. In nucleotides, the CDR3 is TGTGCCAGCAGCCCACTAGCGGGGGCAGTGTCAGATACGCAGTATTTT.

This clonotype appeared a single time. J is TRBJ1-1 and V is TRBV6-2 or TRBV6-3; perhaps TRBD1 as D (6 bases). Germline V gene lookup returns CDR1 MNHEY and CDR2 SVGEGT. The CDR3 extends over 17 amino acids. V gave up 0 bases and J gave up 1 base, with 15 bases separating them. The CDR3 region is CASSYSAGDARNTEAFF. The CDR3 DNA reads as TGTGCCAGCAGTTACTCCGCAGGGGATGCGAGGAACACTGAAGCTTTCTTT.

In its sample, this clonotype ranks as medium-sized (0.01 to 0.1%). The V gene is TRBV9, the J gene TRBJ2-1, with TRBD1 matching 8 bases. V lost 0 bases to trimming and J lost 2 bases; unmatched junction nucleotides: 1. CDR3 size: 15 residues. The germline gives CDR1 SGDLS, CDR2 YYNGEE. Here the CDR3 DNA reads TGTGCCAGCAGCGTAGAGGACAGGGCCTACAATGAGCAGTTCTTC. Its protein is CASSVEDRAYNEQFF.

By share of the sample, this clonotype is large (0.1 to 1%). The chain combines TRBV7-6 with TRBJ2-5; D remains unclear. This CDR3 has 15 amino acids. The germline V gene has CDR1 SGHVS and CDR2 FNYEAQ. V was clipped by 5 bases and J by 3 bases, with 16 bases between them. The DNA of the CDR3 is TGTGCCAGCAGCACCCATCGTTCGTGGGAAGAGACCCAGTACTTC. Its translation: CASSTHRSWEETQYF.

By proportion, this clonotype is medium-sized. The chain uses TRBV28 and TRBJ2-3, with D possibly called TRBD1 or TRBD2 (5 bases each). CDR1 and CDR2 (germline): MDHEN, SYDVKM. The CDR3 has 12 amino acids. The V and J ends lost 3 bases and 9 bases respectively, with 10 bases between them. CDR3 sequence reads: CASSLVEGTQYF. The CDR3 DNA is TGTGCCAGCAGTTTGGTAGAGGGGACGCAGTATTTT.

This clonotype was observed at least ten times. This chain connects TRBV18 to TRBJ1-5; D is possibly TRBD1 (6 bases). Germline CDR1 KGHSH, CDR2 LQKENI. The CDR3 has 15 amino acids. Trimming left V 2 bases short and J 6 bases short, with 14 bases between. The CDR3 nucleotides read TGTGCCAGCTCACCAGGGCAGGGGTTTGGTCAGCCCCAGCATTTT. Its protein product is CASSPGQGFGQPQHF.

By its share, this clonotype is medium-sized. The chain carries TRBV20-1 and TRBJ2-1, with 10 bases fitting TRBD2. The CDR3 length is 15 residues. V shed 2 bases and J 9 bases; nucleotides not matched to a gene: 10. Germline V lookup: CDR1 DFQATT, CDR2 SNEGSKA (reference sequence). The CDR3 DNA sequence: TGCAGTGCTAGATCCGGACTAGCGGCAATCGGTGAGCAGTTCTTC. Translated, it gives CSARSGLAAIGEQFF.

In its sample, this clonotype is medium-sized. J is TRBJ2-5 and V is TRBV2, with no clear D. The CDR3 totals 15 residues. From germline, CDR1 is SNHLY and CDR2 FYNNEI. V was pared by 6 bases and J by 5 bases, with 19 bases between. The CDR3 is CASRGWGNEGETQYF. CDR3 sequence (DNA): TGTGCCAGCAGGGGGTGGGGTAACGAAGGGGAGACCCAGTACTTC.

This clonotype counts as medium-sized. The chain has TRBV6-2 or TRBV6-3 and TRBJ1-5; D is ambiguous. CDR1 and CDR2 from the germline V gene are MNHEY and SVGEGT. Trimming removed 6 bases from V and 9 bases from J, with 12 bases in between. The CDR3 consists of 12 residues. As DNA, the CDR3 is TGTGCCAGCAGCGAGAAAAGGTGGCCCCAGCATTTT. The encoded protein is CASSEKRWPQHF.

This clonotype qualifies as medium-sized. J is TRBJ1-1 and V is TRBV18; D is perhaps TRBD1 (6 bases). Germline V gene sequence: CDR1 KGHSH, CDR2 LQKENI. The germline V and J ends were trimmed by 5 bases and 0 bases, with 19 bases remaining between them. CDR3 length: 17 residues. Here the CDR3 reads CASSARQDLQLNTEAFF. The DNA of the CDR3 is TGTGCCAGCTCAGCAAGACAGGACCTACAACTGAACACTGAAGCTTTCTTT.

By proportion, this clonotype is medium-sized. V gene TRBV13 combines with J gene TRBJ2-2; 8 nucleotides align to TRBD2. V was pared by 5 bases and J by 6 bases, with 17 bases of the junction left unmatched. In germline, CDR1 is PRHDT, CDR2 FYEKMQ (reference sequence). The CDR3 length is 18 residues. The CDR3 DNA follows: TGTGCCAGCAGCGATTTTCTTGTGGGAGCGGGAGCGTCCGGGGAGCTGTTTTTT. The encoded protein is CASSDFLVGAGASGELFF. The whole variable domain, filled in from reference TRBV13 and TRBJ2-2, reads AAGVIQSPRHLIKEKRETATLKCYPIPRHDTVYWYQQGPGQDPQFLISFYEKMQSDKGSIPDRFSAQQFSDYHSELNMSSLELGDSALYFCASSDFLVGAGASGELFFGEGSRLTVL.

Ten or more counts support this clonotype. This chain connects TRBV19 to TRBJ1-5, with 9 bases that match TRBD1. Trimming cost V 6 bases and J 2 bases; bases outside gene matches: 5. CDR3 size: 15 residues. Germline CDR1 LNHDA, CDR2 SQIVND (reference sequence). CDR3 DNA: TGTGCCAGTAGCGATCGACAGGGGGGCAATCAGCCCCAGCATTTT. This gives the protein CASSDRQGGNQPQHF.

There are many counts of this clonotype. The chain is built from TRBV20-1 and TRBJ2-5; tentative D call: TRBD2 (5 bases). Between the trimmed V and J ends, which lost 3 bases and 5 bases, there was a span of 10 bases. The germline V gene encodes CDR1 DFQATT and CDR2 SNEGSKA (reference sequence). This CDR3 is 12 amino acids long. As DNA, the CDR3 is TGCAGTGCTAGTCCGGGGAGTGAGACCCAGTACTTC. Protein product: CSASPGSETQYF.

This clonotype was seen many times. Here the CDR3 reads CAWGGRARGGELFF. The CDR3 coding sequence is TGTGCCTGGGGGGGGAGGGCCCGAGGCGGGGAGCTGTTTTTT. The rearrangement links TRBV30 to TRBJ2-2; 7 bases are a match to TRBD2. The length of the CDR3 is 14 residues. J gave up 7 bases and V 5 bases, and 10 bases lay outside the gene matches. The V gene's germline CDR1 is GTSNPN and CDR2 SVGIG (reference sequence).

This clonotype is classed as medium-sized. V gene TRBV12-3 or TRBV12-4 combines with J gene TRBJ1-4; possible D gene TRBD1, 5 bases. The CDR3 consists of 16 residues. V shed 7 bases and J shed 4 bases, with 19 bases lying between them. The CDR3 region has the DNA TGTGCCAGCACAACCGGGGGAGGGGTGGGTAATGAAAAACTGTTTTTT. Its translation: CASTTGGGVGNEKLFF.

This clonotype was observed at least ten times. V usage is TRBV15 and J usage is TRBJ1-2; D call uncertain. CDR1 is LNHNV and CDR2 is YYDKDF in the germline V gene (reference sequence). The ends were cut back, 6 bases at V and 2 bases at J, with 10 bases in the middle. The CDR3 runs 13 residues. CDR3 bases: TGTGCCACCAGTCCCGACAAGAACTATGGCTACACCTTC. This sequence encodes CATSPDKNYGYTF. Variable domain in full (rest from reference TRBV15 and TRBJ1-2): DAMVIQNPRYQVTQFGKPVTLSCSQTLNHNVMYWYQQKSSQAPKLLFHYYDKDFNNEADTPDNFQSRRPNTSFCFLDIRSPGLGDTAMYLCATSPDKNYGYTFGSGTRLTVV.

This clonotype was detected ten times or more. This chain uses TRBV5-5 with TRBJ1-1; D call uncertain. Looked up from germline, CDR1 is SGHKS and CDR2 is YYEKEE (reference sequence). The CDR3 has 14 residues. Trimming stripped 1 base from V and 2 bases from J, with 9 bases between. DNA for the CDR3: TGTGCCAGCAGCTTGTTTTGGGCTAACACTGAAGCTTTCTTT. Translation: CASSLFWANTEAFF.

This chain uses TRBV28 with TRBJ1-1, with D possibly matching TRBD1 (6 bases). CDR1 and CDR2 (germline): MDHEN, SYDVKM. The ends were cut back, 0 bases at V and 9 bases at J, with 11 bases in the middle. CDR3 size: 13 residues. The CDR3 sequence: CASSLWGAPKAFF. The CDR3 DNA reads TGTGCCAGCAGTTTATGGGGGGCCCCCAAAGCTTTCTTT. The full variable domain, with the rest looked up from reference TRBV28 and TRBJ1-1, is DVKVTQSSRYLVKRTGEKVFLECVQDMDHENMFWYRQDPGLGLRLIYFSYDVKMKEKGDIPEGYSVSREKKERFSLILESASTNQTSMYLCASSLWGAPKAFFGQGTRLTVV.

This clonotype was seen a few times. The CDR3 loop is CASSQDTSGPLKQETQYF. Here the CDR3 DNA reads TGTGCCAGCAGCCAGGACACTAGCGGGCCTCTCAAACAAGAGACCCAGTACTTC. The chain recombines TRBV3-1 with TRBJ2-5; 9 bases agree with TRBD2. The V gene's germline CDR1 is LGHDT and CDR2 YNNKEL (reference sequence). J was trimmed by 2 bases and V by 3 bases; bases with no gene match: 13. This CDR3 contains 18 residues.

By share, this clonotype ranks as medium-sized. The chain couples TRBV3-1 to TRBJ1-5; D call uncertain. The CDR3 spans 15 residues. Trimming stripped 0 bases from V and 1 base from J, with 7 bases between. Per germline, CDR1 LGHDT and CDR2 YNNKEL (reference sequence). The chain's CDR3 is CASSQELGSNQPQHF. The CDR3 DNA reads TGTGCCAGCAGCCAAGAATTGGGGAGCAATCAGCCCCAGCATTTT.

The rearrangement joins TRBV12-3 or TRBV12-4 to TRBJ2-7, with unresolved D. V was cut by 3 bases and J by 2 bases, with 5 bases left in between. This CDR3 comprises 12 residues. The CDR3, as DNA: TGTGCCAGCAGTTTTGAAGCCTACGAGCAGTACTTC. Protein sequence: CASSFEAYEQYF.